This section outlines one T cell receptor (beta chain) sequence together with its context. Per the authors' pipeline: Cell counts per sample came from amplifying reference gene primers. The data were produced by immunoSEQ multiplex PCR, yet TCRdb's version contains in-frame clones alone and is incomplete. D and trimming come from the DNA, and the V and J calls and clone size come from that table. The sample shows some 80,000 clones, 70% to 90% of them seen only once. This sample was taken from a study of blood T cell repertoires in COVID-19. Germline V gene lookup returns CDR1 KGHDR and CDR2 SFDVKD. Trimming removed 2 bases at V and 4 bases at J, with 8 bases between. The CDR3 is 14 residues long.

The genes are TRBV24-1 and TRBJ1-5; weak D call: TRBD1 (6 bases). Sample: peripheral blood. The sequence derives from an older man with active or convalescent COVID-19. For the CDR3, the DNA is TGTGCCACCAGTGATTGGACAGTTAATCAGCCCCAGCATTTT. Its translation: CATSDWTVNQPQHF.